This paragraph reports one T cell receptor beta chain. Its antigen is unknown. Trimming took 7 bases from V and 3 from J, leaving 9 bases between them. This CDR3 is 13 amino acids long. CDR1 and CDR2 from the germline V gene are LNHDA and SQIVND (reference sequence). The table came from immunoSEQ multiplex PCR; TCRdb's copy has only in-frame clones and leaves some out. The sample lists approximately 50,000 clones; around 78% were seen once. This entry comes from a study of a mutant IDH1 vaccine in newly diagnosed glioma. Looking at the study overall: There were approximately 62% males and around 38% females among treated patients, whose mean age was approximately 40 years.

As to time point: week 5, during vaccination. In the vaccine, a single dose held 300 ug of the mutant IDH1 20-mer peptide, along with topical imiquimod. Every donor had a new WHO grade 3 or 4 astrocytoma that was IDH1-mutant, with loss of nuclear ATRX. Overall study results and limits: Changes in top peripheral clonotypes did not appear linked to pseudoprogression.

This chain connects TRBV19 to TRBJ2-2, with unresolved D. The sequence came from a man in his fifties with glioma. Specimen: PBMCs, collected from a glioma patient whose treatment included an IDH1 peptide vaccine. The CDR3 DNA is TGTGCCAGTATGGTTCCTTACACCGGGGAGCTGTTTTTT. Its translation: CASMVPYTGELFF.